Following are 16 T cell receptor beta chains from one sample sequenced in a study of T cell repertoires in cytomegalovirus infection. These receptors' antigens are unknown. TCRdb independently ran MiXCR on the reads; one entry per CDR3 protein. The sample includes 650,000 to 900,000 distinct CDR3 sequences, approximately 32% seen only once; the top ten take around 13%. The specimen comprised cultured CD8+ T cells from PBMCs, sampled from culture after CMV antigen stimulation. The receptors derive from a human donor in good health (CMV status not recorded). Some clones in this sample may be carry-over from other donors' samples.

The chain recombines TRBV29-1 with TRBJ1-2; possible D gene TRBD1, 5 bases. The germline V gene encodes CDR1 SQVTM and CDR2 ANQGSEA. The CDR3 totals 11 residues. V was cut by 4 bases and J by 8 bases, with 11 bases left in between. CDR3 DNA sequence: TGCAGCGTTGGATCCGGGGACGGCTACACCTTC. It translates to CSVGSGDGYTF.

This clonotype was counted only a few times. J is TRBJ1-4 and V is TRBV27; D is possibly TRBD1 (5 bases). Per the germline V gene, CDR1 is MNHEY and CDR2 is SMNVEV (reference sequence). The CDR3 has 15 residues. The germline V and J ends were trimmed by 5 bases and 0 bases, with 10 bases remaining between them. The CDR3 protein is CASSQGPTTNEKLFF. CDR3 DNA sequence: TGTGCCAGCAGTCAGGGCCCGACAACTAATGAAAAACTGTTTTTT.

This sequence joins TRBV9 and TRBJ2-3; TRBD1 aligns across 8 bases. The CDR3 has 17 residues. The germline gives CDR1 SGDLS, CDR2 YYNGEE. Trimming removed 4 bases from V and 1 base from J; junction bases left unmatched: 11. The CDR3 reads CASSLPVDRVGTDTQYF. The DNA of the CDR3 is TGTGCCAGCAGCCTCCCCGTGGACAGGGTGGGCACAGATACGCAGTATTTT.

This clonotype occurred once. The chain joins TRBV6-8 to TRBJ2-1; D not resolved. CDR3 length: 12 residues. Trimming took off 5 bases at V and 6 bases at J, with 8 bases between the two ends. Germline CDR1 reads MNHGY; CDR2 reads SAAAGT. DNA of the CDR3: TGTGCCAGCAGTACGACCTCCAATGAGCAGTTCTTC. This encodes CASSTTSNEQFF.

This clonotype was detected ten times or more. This chain links TRBV7-9 with TRBJ1-5; TRBD1 aligns across 7 bases. V lost 4 bases, J lost 8 bases, and 2 bases stayed unmatched. The CDR3 length is 12 residues. Germline V gives CDR1 SEHNR, CDR2 FQNEAQ (reference sequence). The CDR3 here is CASSSQGEPQHF. The CDR3 DNA reads TGTGCCAGCAGCTCCCAGGGGGAGCCCCAGCATTTT.

CDR3 region: CASKLGGGVGSDYGYTF. DNA for the CDR3: TGTGCCAGCAAATTAGGAGGTGGGGTTGGATCCGACTATGGCTACACCTTC. V usage is TRBV6-1 and J usage is TRBJ1-2; D is uncertain. This CDR3 contains 17 residues. The germline V gene has CDR1 MNHNS and CDR2 SASEGT. V was clipped by 7 bases and J by 3 bases, with 24 bases between them.

This clonotype was counted ten times or more. V is TRBV7-2 and J is TRBJ1-4; D gene uncertain. V lost 1 base and J lost 4, with 7 bases in between. Germline-derived CDR1 and CDR2 are SGHTA and FQGNSA. CDR3 length: 14 amino acids. CDR3 DNA: TGTGCCAGCAGCTTAGAAGGCTTTAATGAAAAACTGTTTTTT. Translation: CASSLEGFNEKLFF.

The genes are TRBV9 and TRBJ1-1; D is perhaps TRBD1 (6 bases). The CDR3 contains 12 residues. V was cut by 4 bases and J by 6 bases, with 10 bases left in between. Germline CDR1 is SGDLS and CDR2 is YYNGEE. In nucleotides, the CDR3 is TGTGCCAGCAGCAGGGGGTCGGCTGAAGCTTTCTTT. Translated: CASSRGSAEAFF.

The chain has TRBV4-3 and TRBJ1-2, with D uncertain. The CDR3 sequence is 13 residues long. Germline V lookup: CDR1 LGHNA, CDR2 YSLEER. V lost 0 bases to trimming and J lost 4 bases, with 6 bases between them. The CDR3 region has the DNA TGCGCCAGCAGCCAAGACAAAGCCTATGGCTACACCTTC. Translating gives CASSQDKAYGYTF.

This clonotype was observed a few times. The V call is TRBV12-5, the J call TRBJ1-1; 7 bases are a match to TRBD1. Germline CDR1 LGHNT, CDR2 FRNRAP. Germline trimming cut 3 bases from V and 4 bases from J; bases unmatched to any gene: 11. The CDR3 is 16 residues long. This CDR3 is CASGFLGGPGGTEAFF. The CDR3 nucleotides read TGTGCTAGTGGTTTTTTGGGGGGCCCAGGGGGCACTGAAGCTTTCTTT.

The rearrangement links TRBV4-1 to TRBJ2-1; no clear D gene. Germline assignment: CDR1 MGHRA and CDR2 YSYEKL. This CDR3 is 12 amino acids long. With 0 bases removed from V and 5 bases from J, the gap between germline ends came to 2 bases. CDR3: CASSQDHNEQFF. The CDR3 nucleotides read TGCGCCAGCAGCCAAGATCACAATGAGCAGTTCTTC.

As for this clonotype: One end of the junction varies from germline; a read error may be responsible. The chain links TRBV6-5 to TRBJ1-5; TRBD1 agrees at 7 bases. Germline V gene data show CDR1 as MNHEY and CDR2 as SVGAGI. CDR3 length: 14 residues. CDR3 nucleotide sequence: TGTGTCAGCAGTCCCCGACAGGGTCATCAGCCCCAGCATTTT. Translating it yields CVSSPRQGHQPQHF.

This clonotype was picked up a small number of times. The rearrangement uses TRBV11-2 and TRBJ2-2; a weak D match, TRBD2 (6 bases). The CDR3 spans 17 residues. Germline CDR1 SGHAT, CDR2 FQNNGV. V was clipped by 2 bases and J by 5 bases, with 18 bases between them. This chain's CDR3 is CASSLFRDFEGTGELFF. CDR3 coding DNA: TGTGCCAGCAGCTTATTCCGGGACTTCGAGGGGACCGGGGAGCTGTTTTTT.

A few counts support this clonotype. This chain joins TRBV15 and TRBJ2-3, with D uncertain. V lost 1 base to trimming and J lost 0 bases, with 11 bases between them. The CDR3 length is 16 residues. CDR1 is LNHNV and CDR2 is YYDKDF in the germline V gene (reference sequence). DNA of the CDR3: TGTGCCACCAGCAGAGGGGTAGCCTTTAGCACAGATACGCAGTATTTT. It encodes CATSRGVAFSTDTQYF.

A single count supports this clonotype. The V and J genes are TRBV28 and TRBJ1-5; 9 nucleotides align to TRBD1. CDR3 length: 15 amino acids. CDR1 MDHEN and CDR2 SYDVKM come from the germline V gene. Trimming cost V 6 bases and J 6 bases; bases outside gene matches: 9. The CDR3 sequence: CASSLRTGARQPQHF. CDR3 bases: TGTGCCAGCAGCCTCCGGACAGGGGCTCGTCAGCCCCAGCATTTT.

This clonotype came up a few times. The chain carries TRBV6-2 or TRBV6-3 and TRBJ1-2; D ambiguous. Germline V CDR1 and CDR2: MNHEY, SVGEGT. V was trimmed by 0 bases and J by 5 bases, leaving 10 bases between them. The CDR3 totals 14 residues. The CDR3 loop reads CASSYSSGTYGYTF. The CDR3 bases are TGTGCCAGCAGTTACTCGTCAGGTACTTATGGCTACACCTTC.